Reported below is one TCR beta chain. The antigen is undetermined. Profiled with immunoSEQ multiplex PCR; TCRdb holds only in-frame clones, not every one. The top ten hold 0.78% of the sample, which has roughly 40,000 clones, over 60% seen once. The data were obtained in a study of memory CD4+ T cells and cytomegalovirus serostatus. Single viable CD3+CD4+CD8-CD45RO+ cells were sorted as the memory CD4+ T cells. The CDR3 length is 17 residues. The V gene lost 3 bases and the J gene lost 0 bases, with 17 bases spanning the gap. Looked up from germline, CDR1 is GTSNPN and CDR2 is SVGIG (reference sequence). Regarding the study as a whole: The CMV-associated TCR signature appears largely within the CD4+ memory repertoire.

This TCR was sampled from an adult in good health and CMV-seronegative. The sequenced sample was memory CD4+ T cells from blood. The V call is TRBV30, the J call TRBJ1-4, with D perhaps matching TRBD1 (6 bases). CDR3 protein: CAWRTAGAPATNEKLFF. CDR3 bases: TGTGCCTGGAGAACCGCGGGGGCTCCTGCAACTAATGAAAAACTGTTTTTT.